This T cell receptor beta chain is drawn from a study of cytomegalovirus exposure and HLA in healthy donors. 13 Jbeta primers and 60 Vbeta primers were used for the PCR. The data were produced by immunoSEQ multiplex PCR, yet TCRdb's version contains in-frame clones alone and is incomplete. The table has over 100,000 clones, about 87% seen once. Germline V gene sequence: CDR1 GTSNPN, CDR2 SVGIG (reference sequence). The CDR3 sequence is 14 residues long. With V trimmed by 4 bases and J by 6 bases, 8 bases remained unmatched. The study's findings and limits: For TCR beta chains, V- and J-gene trimming was later linked to a missense DCLRE1C variant.

Remarks on this clone: Its specificity is unknown.

The rearrangement links TRBV30 to TRBJ2-2; 7 bases are a match to TRBD2. The sequence was obtained from a woman aged 25-40 years in good health and CMV-seronegative. Input material: PBMCs. The CDR3 loop is CAWNSGVGAGELFF. Written as DNA, the CDR3 is TGTGCCTGGAACAGCGGGGTGGGGGCCGGGGAGCTGTTTTTT.